This TCR beta chain comes out of a study of cytomegalovirus exposure and HLA in healthy donors. Study-wide points: There were some 150 TCR beta chains listed as cytomegalovirus-associated. With high specificity and sensitivity, the classifier reportedly diagnosed cytomegalovirus status. CMV antigen specificity of a few CMV-associated chains was confirmed in vitro.

Here immunoSEQ multiplex PCR was the method, and the copy in TCRdb shows in-frame clones only, minus some. Here the sample spans about 74,000 clones, approximately 95% being singletons. Remarks on this clone: Its specificity is not known.

Germline CDR1 reads LNHDA; CDR2 reads SQIVND (reference sequence). V lost 1 base, J lost 10 bases, and 11 bases lay in between. The CDR3 extends over 13 amino acids. The validation cohort, a group of more than 95 subjects, included the donors and was separate from the roughly 600-subject first cohort. The receptor was derived from a man in his late teens or twenties in good health and CMV-seropositive. V is TRBV19 and J is TRBJ2-1; D is undetermined. Sequencing was done on a sample of PBMCs. CDR3 sequence (DNA): TGTGCCAGTAGTATAGCAGGAATCGCCGAGCAGTTCTTC. This sequence encodes CASSIAGIAEQFF.